Sequencing of this T cell receptor (beta chain) was carried out in a study of blood T cell repertoires in COVID-19. Study at large: The samples span acute and convalescent COVID-19 from the United States, Italy and Spain. Sources were T cells, B-cell-depleted T cells, or PBMCs; the material itself was cDNA or gDNA.

The V gene's germline CDR1 is MDHEN and CDR2 SYDVKM. V was cut by 6 bases and J by 7 bases, with 9 bases left in between. CDR3 size: 12 residues. As handled by the study authors: Reference gene primers were amplified, and this amplification served to estimate nucleated cell counts. Using immunoSEQ multiplex PCR, the repertoire was profiled, and TCRdb retains in-frame clones only, with some absent. V and J calls and clone size are those listed in that table; D and trimming were worked out from the DNA. This table holds around 260,000 clones, roughly 83% found once. V gene TRBV28 combines with J gene TRBJ2-2; D gene uncertain. This clonotype was obtained from a man in his fifties or sixties who had recovered from COVID-19. Sample: peripheral blood. CDR3 in amino acids: CASSRRRGELFF. CDR3 bases: TGTGCCAGCAGCCGGAGACGCGGGGAGCTGTTTTTT.